This paragraph reports one TCR beta chain. Antigen specificity is unknown. This sample is drawn from a study of T cell responses to AZD1222 COVID-19 vaccine. Study-wide results and limits: Only a handful of AZD1222 recipients tested seropositive at baseline.

TCRdb's table, derived via immunoSEQ multiplex PCR, lists solely in-frame clones and lacks some. The sample holds 100,000 to 150,000 clones, roughly 90% seen once. This material consisted of peripheral blood, taken on day 0 of AZD1222 vaccination. The receptor's source is an adult in good health.

The CDR3 here is CASSGTAANTGELFF. CDR3 DNA sequence: TGTGCCAGCAGTGGGACGGCCGCGAACACCGGGGAGCTGTTTTTT. The chain employs TRBV2 and TRBJ2-2; D remains ambiguous. Germline values: CDR1 SNHLY, CDR2 FYNNEI. The V end lost 4 bases, the J end lost 0 bases, and 9 bases lay between the germline ends. The CDR3 sequence is 15 residues long.